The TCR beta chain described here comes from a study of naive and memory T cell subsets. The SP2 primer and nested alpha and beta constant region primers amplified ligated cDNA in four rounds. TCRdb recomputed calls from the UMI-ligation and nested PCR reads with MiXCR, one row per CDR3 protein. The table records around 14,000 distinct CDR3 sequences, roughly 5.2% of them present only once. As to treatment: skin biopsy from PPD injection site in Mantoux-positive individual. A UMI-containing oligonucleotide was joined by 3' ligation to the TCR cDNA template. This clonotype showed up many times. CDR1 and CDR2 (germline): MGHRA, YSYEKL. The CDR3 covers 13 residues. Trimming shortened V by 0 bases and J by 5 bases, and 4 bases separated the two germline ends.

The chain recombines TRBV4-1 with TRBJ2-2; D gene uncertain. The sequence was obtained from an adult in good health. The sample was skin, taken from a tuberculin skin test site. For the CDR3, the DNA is TGCGCCAGCAGCCAAGACGGAACCGGGGAGCTGTTTTTT. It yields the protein CASSQDGTGELFF.